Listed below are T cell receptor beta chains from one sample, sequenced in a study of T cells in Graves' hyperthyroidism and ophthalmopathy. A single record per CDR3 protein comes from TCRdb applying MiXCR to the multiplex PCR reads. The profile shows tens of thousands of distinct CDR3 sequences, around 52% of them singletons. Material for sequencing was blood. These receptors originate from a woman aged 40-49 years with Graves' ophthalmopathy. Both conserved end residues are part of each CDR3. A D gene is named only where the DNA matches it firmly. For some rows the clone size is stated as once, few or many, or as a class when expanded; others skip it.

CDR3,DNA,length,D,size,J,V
CASSLGGAGGAYEQYF,TGTGCCAGCAGCCTTGGTGGAGCGGGGGGAGCCTACGAGCAGTACTTC,16,TRBD2,many,TRBJ2-7,TRBV4-2
CANSLGGSGANVLTF,TGTGCCAACAGCTTGGGGGGTTCTGGGGCCAATGTCCTGACTTTC,15,.,.,TRBJ2-6,TRBV7-9
CASSLGQGLWNEQFF,TGTGCCAGCAGCTTAGGCCAGGGGTTATGGAATGAGCAGTTCTTC,15,.,many,TRBJ2-1,TRBV11-3
CSASRRQTTYNEQFF,TGCAGTGCTTCCCGGAGGCAGACCACCTACAATGAGCAGTTCTTC,15,.,.,TRBJ2-1,TRBV20-1
CSVTPLDTEAFF,TGCAGCGTGACTCCACTCGACACGGAAGCTTTCTTT,12,.,.,TRBJ1-1,TRBV29-1
CATSDRYRGETQYF,TGTGCCACCAGTGATCGTTACAGGGGCGAGACCCAGTACTTC,14,TRBD1,medium-sized,TRBJ2-5,TRBV24-1
CARGLAGYEQYF,TGTGCTAGAGGACTAGCGGGCTACGAGCAGTACTTC,12,TRBD2,.,TRBJ2-7,TRBV7-3
CASSVGRGEQSQHF,TGTGCCAGCAGCGTAGGCAGGGGGGAGCAGTCCCAGCATTTT,14,TRBD1,.,TRBJ1-5,TRBV9
CASSGGSYNEQFF,TGCGCCAGTAGCGGGGGCTCCTACAATGAGCAGTTCTTC,13,TRBD2,.,TRBJ2-1,TRBV19
CASSKRTVTQYF,TGTGCCAGCAGCAAGCGCACCGTGACCCAGTACTTC,12,.,.,TRBJ2-5,TRBV7-6
CASSYPTPSATDTQYF,TGTGCCAGCAGTTACCCGACCCCTAGCGCCACAGATACGCAGTATTTT,16,.,once,TRBJ2-3,TRBV6-5
CASSLADETQYF,TGTGCCAGCAGCTTAGCGGACGAGACCCAGTACTTC,12,.,medium-sized,TRBJ2-5,TRBV7-8
CASSLEGELFF,TGTGCCAGCAGCTTAGAGGGGGAGCTGTTTTTT,11,.,.,TRBJ2-2,TRBV13
CSARLAGVTDTQYF,TGCAGTGCTAGACTAGCGGGGGTCACAGATACGCAGTATTTT,14,TRBD2,few,TRBJ2-3,TRBV20-1
CASTTGQGASEQYF,TGTGCCAGCACCACCGGACAGGGGGCGTCCGAGCAGTACTTC,14,TRBD1,.,TRBJ2-7,TRBV28
CASSTGSGQPQHF,TGTGCCAGCAGTACAGGGTCTGGGCAGCCCCAGCATTTT,13,.,.,TRBJ1-5,TRBV6-1
CASIHSSYGFTF,TGTGCCAGTATTCATTCAAGCTATGGCTTCACCTTC,12,.,.,TRBJ1-2,TRBV19
CASSGGLAGLVEQFF,TGTGCCAGCAGCGGGGGACTAGCGGGACTGGTTGAGCAGTTCTTC,15,TRBD2,.,TRBJ2-1,TRBV9
CASNGQADYGYTF,TGTGCCAGCAACGGACAGGCGGACTATGGCTACACCTTC,13,TRBD1,.,TRBJ1-2,TRBV5-8
CASSPGLGGYEQYF,TGTGCCAGCAGTCCGGGGTTAGGGGGCTACGAGCAGTACTTC,14,.,many,TRBJ2-7,TRBV6-5
CASSTGQEHTDTQYF,TGTGCCAGCAGCACTGGACAGGAACACACAGATACGCAGTATTTT,15,TRBD1,many,TRBJ2-3,TRBV5-8
CASSPRQGADEQYF,TGTGCCAGCTCACCACGACAGGGGGCCGACGAGCAGTACTTC,14,TRBD1,few,TRBJ2-7,TRBV18
CSALSWTSGSYEQYF,TGCAGTGCACTGTCCTGGACTAGCGGGAGCTACGAGCAGTACTTC,15,TRBD2,.,TRBJ2-7,TRBV20-1
CASSSYPSYEQYF,TGTGCCAGCAGCTCCTATCCCTCCTACGAGCAGTACTTC,13,.,.,TRBJ2-7,TRBV7-3
CASSLVGPREKLFF,TGTGCCAGCAGCTTAGTGGGACCTCGTGAAAAACTGTTTTTT,14,.,many,TRBJ1-4,TRBV11-2
CAWSVGGIQETQYF,TGTGCCTGGAGTGTAGGTGGGATCCAAGAGACCCAGTACTTC,14,.,few,TRBJ2-5,TRBV30
CASRGGLSSYEQYF,TGTGCCAGCAGGGGGGGACTGAGCTCCTACGAGCAGTACTTC,14,.,many,TRBJ2-7,TRBV6-2/TRBV6-3
CASSQGGAGTANYGYTF,TGCGCCAGCAGCCAAGGGGGTGCCGGGACAGCTAACTATGGCTACACCTTC,17,TRBD1,many,TRBJ1-2,TRBV4-3
CASSSGLARQETQYF,TGTGCCAGCAGCTCCGGACTAGCGCGCCAAGAGACCCAGTACTTC,15,TRBD2,.,TRBJ2-5,TRBV7-9
CASSSQGRGGYNEQFF,TGTGCCAGCAGCTCCCAGGGGAGGGGGGGATACAATGAGCAGTTCTTC,16,.,many,TRBJ2-1,TRBV9
CASSLGVDQPQYF,TGTGCCAGCAGCTTAGGGGTGGATCAGCCCCAGTACTTC,13,.,.,TRBJ2-5,TRBV7-7
CASKKFRTWGFSGNTIYF,TGTGCCAGCAAGAAATTCCGGACCTGGGGATTCTCTGGAAACACCATATATTTT,18,.,.,TRBJ1-3,TRBV6-5
CSARDGQREPHEQYF,TGCAGTGCTAGAGATGGGCAGCGGGAGCCCCATGAGCAGTACTTC,15,TRBD2,many,TRBJ2-7,TRBV20-1
CSASRLAGGNNEQFF,TGCAGTGCTTCCCGGCTAGCGGGAGGCAACAATGAGCAGTTCTTC,15,TRBD2,many,TRBJ2-1,TRBV20-1
CAISVAGDEQFF,TGTGCCATCAGTGTGGCGGGGGATGAGCAGTTCTTC,12,TRBD2,many,TRBJ2-1,TRBV10-3
CASSLDPSGGGTDTQYF,TGTGCCAGCAGCTTAGACCCTAGCGGGGGGGGCACAGATACGCAGTATTTT,17,TRBD2,many,TRBJ2-3,TRBV11-3
CASSLVFSGGAYNEQFF,TGTGCCAGCAGCTTAGTGTTTAGCGGGGGGGCATACAATGAGCAGTTCTTC,17,TRBD2,.,TRBJ2-1,TRBV7-2
CASTGTAGELFF,TGTGCCAGTACCGGGACGGCCGGGGAGCTGTTTTTT,12,.,.,TRBJ2-2,TRBV6-4
CASSLADQETQCF,TGTGCCAGTTCACTAGCGGACCAAGAGACCCAGTGCTTC,13,TRBD2,.,TRBJ2-5,TRBV2
CASSLRTSGEAYEQYF,TGTGCCAGCAGCCTTAGGACTAGCGGGGAGGCCTACGAGCAGTACTTC,16,TRBD2,many,TRBJ2-7,TRBV4-2
CASSESGYEQFF,TGCGCCAGCAGTGAGTCTGGGTATGAGCAGTTCTTC,12,.,medium-sized,TRBJ2-1,TRBV10-1
CASSYSNERGNTIYF,TGTGCCAGCAGTTACTCGAACGAGAGAGGAAACACCATATATTTT,15,.,many,TRBJ1-3,TRBV6-6
CSASPDSSEQYF,TGCAGTGCTAGCCCGGACAGCAGCGAGCAGTACTTC,12,.,.,TRBJ2-7,TRBV20-1